One and the same sample provided the 9 T cell receptor beta chains below, sequenced in a study of shared clonotypes between healthy human individuals. TCRdb's table, derived via immunoSEQ multiplex PCR, lists solely in-frame clones and lacks some. The table has some 630,000 clones, approximately 96% seen once. In the naive CD8 group, cells lacked CD45RO and were positively selected for CCR7, so terminally differentiated effector memory CD45RA+ cells were left out. The sequenced sample consisted of naive CD8+ T cells sorted from blood. The origin of the receptors is a woman aged 30 to 39 in good health.

The rearrangement links TRBV28 to TRBJ2-7; 9 bases align to TRBD2. The CDR3 covers 15 residues. Germline CDR1 reads MDHEN; CDR2 reads SYDVKM. V lost 5 bases and J lost 0; bases outside the gene matches: 5. The CDR3 DNA follows: TGTGCCAGCAGTCCGAGGACTAGCGCCTCCTACGAGCAGTACTTC. Translation gives CASSPRTSASYEQYF. Combining the CDR3 with reference TRBV28 and TRBJ2-7 gives the whole variable domain DVKVTQSSRYLVKRTGEKVFLECVQDMDHENMFWYRQDPGLGLRLIYFSYDVKMKEKGDIPEGYSVSREKKERFSLILESASTNQTSMYLCASSPRTSASYEQYFGPGTRLTVT.

The chain links TRBV7-3 to TRBJ2-7; the match to TRBD1 covers 8 bases. This CDR3 spans 12 amino acids. Germline V gives CDR1 SGHTA, CDR2 FQGTGA. With 6 bases clipped from V and 3 bases from J, the junction kept 1 base outside the gene matches. Here the CDR3 DNA reads TGTGCCAGCAGGGACAGGGTCTACGAGCAGTACTTC. Its translation is CASRDRVYEQYF.

The chain joins TRBV7-6 to TRBJ1-5; D not certain. CDR1 is SGHVS and CDR2 is FNYEAQ in the germline V gene. This CDR3 comprises 19 residues. Trimming took off 1 base at V and 0 bases at J, with 19 bases between the two ends. The CDR3 nucleotides read TGTGCCAGCAGCTTAGGGGAAGGGCAATACCGACATAGCAATCAGCCCCAGCATTTT. It specifies CASSLGEGQYRHSNQPQHF.

The chain combines TRBV10-1 with TRBJ2-3; D unresolved. Trimming removed 0 bases at V and 0 bases at J, with 10 bases between. Germline CDR1 is WNHNN and CDR2 is SYGVQD (reference sequence). The CDR3 has 16 residues. Written as DNA, the CDR3 is TGCGCCAGCAGTGAGTCGTCAGGCTTGAGCACAGATACGCAGTATTTT. The encoded protein is CASSESSGLSTDTQYF.

This chain links TRBV5-6 with TRBJ2-1; D not certain. The CDR3 length is 12 residues. V lost 3 bases, J lost 6 bases, and 7 bases lay in between. Germline V gives CDR1 SGHDT, CDR2 YYEEEE. DNA of the CDR3: TGTGCCAGCAGCTCTACAGCCAATGAGCAGTTCTTC. Translating it yields CASSSTANEQFF.

The chain couples TRBV27 to TRBJ2-1, with D tentatively TRBD2 (5 bases). The germline gives CDR1 MNHEY, CDR2 SMNVEV (reference sequence). The CDR3 is 17 residues long. V was shortened by 1 base and J by 0 bases, with 13 bases between the two germline ends. DNA of the CDR3: TGTGCCAGCAGTTTATATAGCGCATTTTCCTCCTACAATGAGCAGTTCTTC. Translating it yields CASSLYSAFSSYNEQFF.

The rearrangement links TRBV4-1 to TRBJ2-2, with D perhaps TRBD2 (5 bases). The CDR3 extends over 14 amino acids. Trimming took off 5 bases at V and 7 bases at J, with 14 bases between the two ends. CDR1 is MGHRA and CDR2 is YSYEKL in the germline V gene. CDR3 residues: CASSEGERGGELFF. As DNA, the CDR3 is TGCGCCAGCAGCGAGGGAGAGAGAGGCGGGGAGCTGTTTTTT.

The chain links TRBV13 to TRBJ1-2; 10 bases map to TRBD1. This CDR3 has 16 amino acids. The ends lost 0 bases at V and 4 bases at J; junction bases unmatched: 5. Germline lookup yields CDR1 PRHDT and CDR2 FYEKMQ (reference sequence). CDR3 sequence (DNA): TGTGCCAGCAGCTTAGGGGGACAGGGGCCGGTCTATGGCTACACCTTC. It codes for CASSLGGQGPVYGYTF.

This rearrangement joins TRBV5-6 to TRBJ2-3; TRBD2 matches 8 bases. This CDR3 has 16 amino acids. The J segment lost 4 bases and the V segment lost 0 bases, leaving 7 bases of the junction unmatched. Germline V lookup: CDR1 SGHDT, CDR2 YYEEEE. CDR3 sequence (DNA): TGTGCCAGCAGCTTGGGGGCGGGAGGTTCCCCAGATACGCAGTATTTT. Translation: CASSLGAGGSPDTQYF.